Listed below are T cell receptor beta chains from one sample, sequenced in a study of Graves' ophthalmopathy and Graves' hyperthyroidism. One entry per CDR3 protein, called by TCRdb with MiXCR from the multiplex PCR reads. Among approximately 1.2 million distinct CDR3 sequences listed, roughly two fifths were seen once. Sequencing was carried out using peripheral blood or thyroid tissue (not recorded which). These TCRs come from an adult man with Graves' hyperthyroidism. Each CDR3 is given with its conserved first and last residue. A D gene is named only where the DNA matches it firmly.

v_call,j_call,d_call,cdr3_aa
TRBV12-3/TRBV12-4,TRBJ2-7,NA,CASSHPPETYEQYF
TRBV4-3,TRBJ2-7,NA,CASSQDGRGAYEQYF
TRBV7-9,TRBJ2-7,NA,CASTKIPGFPNYEQYF
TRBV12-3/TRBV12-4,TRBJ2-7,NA,CASMDGYEQYF
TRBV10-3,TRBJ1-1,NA,CAIGEGGFDTEDFF
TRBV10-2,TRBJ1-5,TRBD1,CASSRTGEQPQHF
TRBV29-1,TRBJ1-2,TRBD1,CSAEGQGNGYGYTF
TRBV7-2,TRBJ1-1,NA,CASSLRGMQAFF
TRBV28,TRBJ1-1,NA,CASSLEGGLTEAFF
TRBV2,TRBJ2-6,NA,CAGGRLSGANVLTF
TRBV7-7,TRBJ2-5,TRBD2,CASSAGLAGKTQYF
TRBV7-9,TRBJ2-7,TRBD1,CANSLETGPREQYF
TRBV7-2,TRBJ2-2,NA,CASSFTGRDTGELFF
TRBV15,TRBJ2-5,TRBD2,CATSRGQLAGDETQYF
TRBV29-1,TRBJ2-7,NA,CSVEDKATFYEQYF
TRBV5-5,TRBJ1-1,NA,CASSPTGPSLGTEAFF
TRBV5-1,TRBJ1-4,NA,CASSVGGDTEKLFF
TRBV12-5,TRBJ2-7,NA,CASGFQVQPGYYEQYF
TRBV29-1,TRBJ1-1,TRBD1,CSVERQGGTEAFF
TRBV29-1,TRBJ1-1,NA,CSVVPSTGPRGTEAFF
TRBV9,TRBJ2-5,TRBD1,CASSVGDRVVGETQYF
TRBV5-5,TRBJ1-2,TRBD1,CASNTPGGASGYTF
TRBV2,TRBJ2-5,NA,CAGKGSEETQYF
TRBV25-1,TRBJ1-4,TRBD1,CASLGQGLREKLFF
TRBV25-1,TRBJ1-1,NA,CASRTYGRNTEAFF
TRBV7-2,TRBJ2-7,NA,CASSLSGQQYF
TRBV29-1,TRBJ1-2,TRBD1,CSARPGTGPDGYTF
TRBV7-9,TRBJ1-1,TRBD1,CASSITGGRNTEAFF
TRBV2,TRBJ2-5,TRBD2,CASSVAAGVVQETQYF
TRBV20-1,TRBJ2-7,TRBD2,CSASTSGAYEQYF
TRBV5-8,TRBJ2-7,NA,CASSLPGKSYEQYF
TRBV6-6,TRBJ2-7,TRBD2,CASSYSATSGGANEQYF
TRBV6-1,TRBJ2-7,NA,CASSEEYGASYEQYF
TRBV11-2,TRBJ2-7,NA,CASSFGQGSSEQYF
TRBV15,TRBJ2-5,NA,CATSRDRRGGTQYF
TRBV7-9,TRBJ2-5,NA,CASSSQGGQPQYF
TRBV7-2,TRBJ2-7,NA,CASSSLADSAYEQYF
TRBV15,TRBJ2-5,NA,CATSRLTDQETQYF
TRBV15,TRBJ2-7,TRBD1,CATSRDTMTGIYEQYF
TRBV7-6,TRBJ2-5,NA,CASSLAPLGTETQYF
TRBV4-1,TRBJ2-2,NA,CASSQVVGLPGELFF
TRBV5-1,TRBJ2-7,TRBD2,CASSLGTSAYEQYF
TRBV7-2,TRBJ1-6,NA,CAWMIAETYNSPLHF
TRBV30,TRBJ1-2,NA,CALEVDGYTF
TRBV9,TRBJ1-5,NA,CASSVASVSNQPQHF
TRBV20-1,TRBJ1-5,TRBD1,CSARKTGNQPQHF